Presented here are 22 T cell receptor beta chains from one specimen sequenced in a study of metastatic and nonmetastatic thyroid tumors. Thyroid surgery was preceded by no treatment in any patient. Via MiXCR, TCRdb re-called the PCR reads. The sample holds several thousand clones; 25% to 30% are singletons and the top ten take around 20%. Sequencing was carried out using tumor tissue. The receptor source for this set is a female donor with papillary thyroid cancer or a benign thyroid nodule (not recorded which). Some clones in this sample may be carry-over from other donors' samples.

V and J are TRBV7-2 and TRBJ2-3, with 7 bases lining up with TRBD2. Trimming removed 5 bases from V and 4 bases from J; junction bases left unmatched: 3. The CDR3 consists of 13 residues. Germline lookup yields CDR1 SGHTA and CDR2 FQGNSA. CDR3 in amino acids: CASSRDYSDTQYF. The CDR3 DNA follows: TGTGCCAGCAGCCGGGACTATTCAGATACGCAGTATTTT.

V gene TRBV7-6 combines with J gene TRBJ2-7; possibly TRBD1 for D (6 bases). Trimming removed 10 bases from V and 3 bases from J, with 22 bases in between. The CDR3 sequence is 15 residues long. Germline V CDR1 and CDR2: SGHVS, FNYEAQ. The CDR3 DNA sequence: TGTGCCACGAAGGCCGAAGGACAGTCCGACTACGAGCAGTACTTC. Its translation is CATKAEGQSDYEQYF.

This chain uses TRBV6-2 or TRBV6-3 with TRBJ2-5; perhaps D is TRBD1 or TRBD2 (6 bases each). The CDR3 has 13 residues. V lost 6 bases, J lost 3 bases, and 11 bases lay in between. Germline assignment: CDR1 MNHEY and CDR2 SVGEGT. The CDR3 protein is CASSGGHKETQYF. The CDR3 nucleotides read TGTGCCAGCAGCGGGGGACATAAAGAGACCCAGTACTTC.

This clone was detected once. The rearrangement links TRBV18 to TRBJ2-5, with unresolved D. The V gene lost 0 bases and the J gene lost 2 bases, with 13 bases spanning the gap. This CDR3 is built from 16 residues. Germline V gives CDR1 KGHSH, CDR2 LQKENI. The CDR3 sequence is CASSPPVLRLQETQYF. The CDR3 coding sequence is TGTGCCAGCTCACCACCAGTCTTGAGACTGCAAGAGACCCAGTACTTC.

This clone was seen a handful of times. V and J are TRBV6-1 and TRBJ2-7; D uncertain. Looked up from germline, CDR1 is MNHNS and CDR2 is SASEGT. The CDR3 is 13 amino acids. Trimming took off 6 bases at V and 4 bases at J, with 13 bases between the two ends. Here the CDR3 reads CASSLTWEYEQYF. CDR3 DNA sequence: TGTGCCAGCAGCCTCACCTGGGAATACGAGCAGTACTTC.

V and J are TRBV28 and TRBJ2-5; 10 nucleotides align to TRBD1. Trimming cost V 3 bases and J 2 bases; bases outside gene matches: 6. This CDR3 is built from 16 residues. CDR1 MDHEN and CDR2 SYDVKM come from the germline V gene. This CDR3 reads CASSFRTGGTQETQYF. The DNA of the CDR3 is TGTGCCAGCAGTTTTCGGACAGGGGGTACGCAAGAGACCCAGTACTTC.

V and J are TRBV7-2 and TRBJ2-2, with 7 bases aligning to TRBD1. V dropped 4 bases and J dropped 5; count of bases not matched to a gene: 7. CDR1 and CDR2 from the germline V gene are SGHTA and FQGNSA. The CDR3 sequence is 15 residues long. CDR3 DNA: TGTGCCAGCAGCTCGGACAGGCTGGGGACCGGGGAGCTGTTTTTT. It translates to CASSSDRLGTGELFF.

This clone was seen only a few times. The rearrangement joins TRBV6-6 to TRBJ2-1; D is perhaps TRBD2 (6 bases). The CDR3 has 16 residues. V dropped 0 bases and J dropped 10 bases, with 19 bases sitting between them. Germline lookup yields CDR1 MNHNY and CDR2 SVGAGI (reference sequence). CDR3 residues: CASSYSGPDGGGEQFF. The CDR3 region has the DNA TGTGCCAGCAGTTACTCGGGTCCCGACGGGGGTGGCGAGCAGTTCTTC.

This clone was seen a few times. This sequence joins TRBV6-5 and TRBJ2-2, with D tentatively TRBD1 (6 bases). This CDR3 is built from 15 residues. Germline V gene sequence: CDR1 MNHEY, CDR2 SVGAGI. The V end was cut by 3 bases, the J end by 3 bases, with 11 bases between. CDR3 protein: CASSYTGRDTGELFF. CDR3 nucleotide sequence: TGTGCCAGCAGTTATACAGGGCGAGACACCGGGGAGCTGTTTTTT.

The table lists this clone with a few counts. The rearrangement uses TRBV10-1 and TRBJ2-2; D unresolved. Trimming took off 4 bases at V and 0 bases at J, with 3 bases between the two ends. The CDR3 extends over 13 amino acids. Germline V CDR1 and CDR2: WNHNN, SYGVQD (reference sequence). The CDR3 DNA sequence: TGCGCCAGCAGTGGTACGAACACCGGGGAGCTGTTTTTT. Its translation is CASSGTNTGELFF.

This chain joins TRBV5-1 and TRBJ2-1; 7 positions match TRBD1. The CDR3 is 13 amino acids. Per the germline V gene, CDR1 is SGHRS and CDR2 is YFSETQ. V lost 3 bases and J lost 4; bases outside the gene matches: 1. CDR3 sequence: CASSWTGYNEQFF. The DNA for the CDR3 is TGCGCCAGCAGCTGGACAGGTTACAATGAGCAGTTCTTC. The full variable domain, rest sourced from reference TRBV5-1 and TRBJ2-1, is KAGVTQTPRYLIKTRGQQVTLSCSPISGHRSVSWYQQTPGQGLQFLFEYFSETQRNKGNFPGRFSGRQFSNSRSEMNVSTLELGDSALYLCASSWTGYNEQFFGPGTRLTVL.

The genes are TRBV20-1 and TRBJ1-2, with D perhaps matching TRBD1 (6 bases). The CDR3 runs 12 residues. Trimming removed 5 bases at V and 4 bases at J, with 11 bases between. CDR1 is DFQATT, CDR2 SNEGSKA, per germline (reference sequence). The CDR3 is CSAYRVGYGYTF. CDR3 bases: TGCAGTGCTTACAGGGTGGGCTATGGCTACACCTTC.

The genes are TRBV11-1 and TRBJ2-7; no reliable D call. The V and J ends lost 1 base and 7 bases respectively, with 20 bases between them. Germline V lookup: CDR1 SGHAT, CDR2 FQDESV (reference sequence). The CDR3 consists of 16 residues. CDR3 sequence: CASSLVRGDRGLEQYF. CDR3 in DNA: TGTGCCAGCAGCTTAGTCCGCGGAGATCGTGGTCTGGAGCAGTACTTC. Full variable domain (remainder filled in from reference TRBV11-1 and TRBJ2-7): EAEVAQSPRYKITEKSQAVAFWCDPISGHATLYWYRQILGQGPELLVQFQDESVVDDSQLPKDRFSAERLKGVDSTLKIQPAELGDSAMYLCASSLVRGDRGLEQYFGPGTRLTVT.

Judged by abundance, this clone is hyperexpanded. The rearrangement uses TRBV6-1 and TRBJ2-7; 9 bases map to TRBD1. V lost 8 bases to trimming and J lost 3 bases; unmatched junction nucleotides: 14. CDR3 length: 16 residues. Germline CDR1 is MNHNS and CDR2 is SASEGT. This chain's CDR3 is CASGRASGQGLYEQYF. The CDR3 nucleotides are TGTGCCAGCGGAAGGGCCTCGGGACAGGGCCTCTACGAGCAGTACTTC.

Judged by abundance, this clone is medium-sized. The rearrangement uses TRBV19 and TRBJ1-1, with 9 positions matching TRBD1. After removal of 10 bases from V and 3 bases from J, the junction contained 18 bases not matched to a gene. The CDR3 extends over 17 amino acids. Germline assignment: CDR1 LNHDA and CDR2 SQIVND (reference sequence). DNA for the CDR3: TGTGCCACCTCCGGGACAGGGTTCGGGGGCGGCTACACTGAAGCTTTCTTT. The encoded protein is CATSGTGFGGGYTEAFF.

The chain links TRBV10-1 to TRBJ1-1; no reliable D call. This CDR3 comprises 14 residues. Germline V gene data show CDR1 as WNHNN and CDR2 as SYGVQD (reference sequence). V was trimmed by 3 bases and J by 3 bases, leaving 11 bases between them. The CDR3, as DNA: TGCGCCAGCAGTGAAATAGCTATGTACACTGAAGCTTTCTTT. As protein: CASSEIAMYTEAFF.

In its sample, this clone ranks as medium-sized. The chain is built from TRBV10-3 and TRBJ1-1; tentative D call: TRBD1 (5 bases). CDR1 and CDR2 from the germline V gene are ENHRY and SYGVKD. The CDR3 is 12 residues long. Trimming removed 8 bases from V and 2 bases from J, with 9 bases in between. The CDR3 nucleotides read TGTGCCATCTGGGACGGTAACACTGAAGCTTTCTTT. The encoded protein is CAIWDGNTEAFF.

The chain links TRBV19 to TRBJ2-3; 7 bases are a match to TRBD1. The germline V gene encodes CDR1 LNHDA and CDR2 SQIVND (reference sequence). The CDR3 runs 15 residues. After removal of 2 bases from V and 0 bases from J, the junction contained 2 bases not matched to a gene. The CDR3 protein is CASSIRGQSTDTQYF. In nucleotides, the CDR3 is TGTGCCAGTAGTATAAGGGGGCAGAGCACAGATACGCAGTATTTT. Drawing the rest from reference TRBV19 and TRBJ2-3, the complete variable domain is DGGITQSPKYLFRKEGQNVTLSCEQNLNHDAMYWYRQDPGQGLRLIYYSQIVNDFQKGDIAEGYSVSREKKESFPLTVTSAQKNPTAFYLCASSIRGQSTDTQYFGPGTRLTVL.

The chain is built from TRBV19 and TRBJ1-2; D is perhaps TRBD1 (6 bases). This CDR3 region has 11 residues. Trimming removed 9 bases at V and 5 bases at J, with 10 bases between. Germline V CDR1 and CDR2: LNHDA, SQIVND (reference sequence). The CDR3 region has the DNA TGTGCCAGCCAGACAGGATATGGCTACACCTTC. Translated, it gives CASQTGYGYTF.

Relative to its sample, this clone is medium-sized (0.01 to 0.1%). V gene TRBV7-2 combines with J gene TRBJ2-7; TRBD2 agrees at 11 bases. Germline V gene lookup returns CDR1 SGHTA and CDR2 FQGNSA. The CDR3 is made up of 14 amino acids. The V segment lost 6 bases and the J segment 2 bases; nucleotides outside the gene matches: 3. CDR3 protein: CASRGSGGAYEQYF. The DNA of the CDR3 is TGTGCCAGCAGGGGTAGCGGGGGGGCCTACGAGCAGTACTTC.

V is TRBV6-1 and J is TRBJ1-2; 7 bases line up with TRBD1. CDR3 size: 15 residues. V was pared by 7 bases and J by 0 bases, with 8 bases of the junction left unmatched. Per the germline V gene, CDR1 is MNHNS and CDR2 is SASEGT. The DNA of the CDR3 is TGTGCCAGCACCACACAGGGGTTAGCTAACTATGGCTACACCTTC. It specifies CASTTQGLANYGYTF.

The chain joins TRBV7-6 to TRBJ2-2; D may be TRBD1 (6 bases). V lost 4 bases and J 3 bases, leaving 15 bases between the germline ends. The germline V gene has CDR1 SGHVS and CDR2 FNYEAQ. This CDR3 is built from 16 residues. The CDR3 loop is CASSSQGTLYTGELFF. As DNA, the CDR3 is TGTGCCAGCAGCTCCCAAGGGACACTCTACACCGGGGAGCTGTTTTTT. The variable domain in full, with the rest retrieved from reference TRBV7-6 and TRBJ2-2, is GAGVSQSPRYKVTKRGQDVALRCDPISGHVSLYWYRQALGQGPEFLTYFNYEAQQDKSGLPNDRFSAERPEGSISTLTIQRTEQRDSAMYRCASSSQGTLYTGELFFGEGSRLTVL.